The 24 T cell receptor beta chains given below trace back to one sample, sequenced in a study of neurological immune-mediated disorders. TCRdb passed the 5' RACE reads through MiXCR, listing each CDR3 protein once. The profile shows around 21,000 distinct CDR3 sequences, 7% to 8.5% of them singletons. What was sequenced was CD8+ T cells from blood. These receptors were collected from a woman in her 30s with HTLV-1-associated myelopathy (HAM/TSP).

This clonotype was counted at least ten times. The chain employs TRBV10-2 and TRBJ2-7; 7 bases map to TRBD1. Per the germline V gene, CDR1 is WSHSY and CDR2 is SAAADI. The CDR3 has 14 residues. J lost 0 bases, V lost 4 bases, and 3 bases had no gene match. The CDR3 sequence is CASSAGGSSYEQYF. The CDR3 coding sequence is TGCGCCAGCAGTGCAGGGGGAAGCTCCTACGAGCAGTACTTC.

This clonotype was counted ten times or more. The J gene is TRBJ1-1, the V gene TRBV7-9; D is unclear. Germline values: CDR1 SEHNR, CDR2 FQNEAQ (reference sequence). The V gene lost 5 bases and the J gene lost 5 bases, with 18 bases spanning the gap. The CDR3 runs to 15 residues. DNA of the CDR3: TGTGCCAGCAGCCTGTTACAGACGCTGAGGACTGAAGCTTTCTTT. Translating it yields CASSLLQTLRTEAFF.

The sample holds many counts of this clonotype. This rearrangement joins TRBV7-8 to TRBJ1-6, with D unclear. V shed 1 base and J shed 8 bases, with 15 bases lying between them. In germline, CDR1 is SGHVS, CDR2 FQNEAQ. The CDR3 length is 16 residues. CDR3 nucleotide sequence: TGTGCCAGCAGCTTAGACTGGTCTGGGCCGTATTCACCCCTCCACTTT. Its protein product is CASSLDWSGPYSPLHF.

This clonotype has a count of ten or more. The chain has TRBV7-9 and TRBJ2-1; D may be TRBD2 (5 bases). V lost 1 base to trimming and J lost 8 bases, with 9 bases between them. Looked up from germline, CDR1 is SEHNR and CDR2 is FQNEAQ (reference sequence). The CDR3 spans 13 residues. The CDR3 nucleotides are TGTGCCAGCAGCTTAGGGGGAGTCGATGAGCAGTTCTTC. Its protein product is CASSLGGVDEQFF.

This clonotype showed up many times. The chain couples TRBV29-1 to TRBJ2-2; possibly TRBD1 for D (5 bases). The CDR3 spans 16 residues. Trimming left V 0 bases short and J 0 bases short, with 11 bases between. Germline values: CDR1 SQVTM, CDR2 ANQGSEA. The CDR3 protein is CSVEDWQGSNTGELFF. The CDR3, as DNA: TGCAGCGTTGAAGATTGGCAGGGCTCGAACACCGGGGAGCTGTTTTTT.

This clonotype was detected many times. The rearrangement joins TRBV6-5 to TRBJ2-1; TRBD1 matches at 8 bases. The CDR3 has 15 residues. Germline lookup yields CDR1 MNHEY and CDR2 SVGAGI. With 5 bases clipped from V and 5 bases from J, the junction kept 8 bases outside the gene matches. The CDR3, as DNA: TGTGCCAGCAGTATGGACAGGGTAATAAACAATGAGCAGTTCTTC. It specifies CASSMDRVINNEQFF.

This clonotype appeared a few times. The V gene is TRBV29-1, the J gene TRBJ2-1; 9 nucleotides match TRBD1. Per the germline V gene, CDR1 is SQVTM and CDR2 is ANQGSEA. With V trimmed by 0 bases and J by 10 bases, 10 bases remained unmatched. The CDR3 has 15 amino acids. As DNA, the CDR3 is TGCAGCGTTGAAGATTTGGGACAGGGATCCTACGAGCAGTTCTTC. Translating gives CSVEDLGQGSYEQFF.

This clonotype appeared many times. The chain combines TRBV5-5 with TRBJ1-1; no reliable D call. The germline V gene has CDR1 SGHKS and CDR2 YYEKEE (reference sequence). Trimming stripped 4 bases from V and 3 bases from J, with 10 bases between. The CDR3 runs to 13 residues. The CDR3 reads CASSPYMDTEAFF. DNA of the CDR3: TGTGCCAGCAGCCCATACATGGACACTGAAGCTTTCTTT.

This clonotype was detected ten times or more. The J gene is TRBJ2-1, the V gene TRBV29-1; perhaps TRBD2 as D (7 bases). With 4 bases removed from V and 10 bases from J, the gap between germline ends came to 14 bases. Germline V gene lookup returns CDR1 SQVTM and CDR2 ANQGSEA. The CDR3 runs to 12 residues. In nucleotides, the CDR3 is TGCAGCGTTGTGAAAGGGGGACTAGAGCAGTTCTTC. It translates to CSVVKGGLEQFF.

This clonotype was counted ten times or more. The rearrangement uses TRBV5-1 and TRBJ2-1; the D is unclear. The germline V gene encodes CDR1 SGHRS and CDR2 YFSETQ. The CDR3 extends over 12 amino acids. The ends were cut back, 4 bases at V and 6 bases at J, with 8 bases in the middle. CDR3 nucleotides: TGCGCCAGCAGCCCAAATAGCAATGAGCAGTTCTTC. Translating gives CASSPNSNEQFF. Supplemented by reference TRBV5-1 and TRBJ2-1, the full variable domain reads KAGVTQTPRYLIKTRGQQVTLSCSPISGHRSVSWYQQTPGQGLQFLFEYFSETQRNKGNFPGRFSGRQFSNSRSEMNVSTLELGDSALYLCASSPNSNEQFFGPGTRLTVL.

This clonotype showed up many times. The rearrangement joins TRBV5-5 to TRBJ2-1, with D perhaps matching TRBD1 (5 bases). In germline, CDR1 is SGHKS, CDR2 YYEKEE (reference sequence). Trimming shortened V by 1 base and J by 5 bases, and 13 bases separated the two germline ends. CDR3 length: 15 amino acids. In nucleotides, the CDR3 is TGTGCCAGCAGCTTGCCAGGGTATACGGACAATGAGCAGTTCTTC. Protein sequence: CASSLPGYTDNEQFF. Full variable domain (rest looked up from reference TRBV5-5 and TRBJ2-1): DAGVTQSPTHLIKTRGQQVTLRCSPISGHKSVSWYQQVLGQGPQFIFQYYEKEERGRGNFPDRFSARQFPNYSSELNVNALLLGDSALYLCASSLPGYTDNEQFFGPGTRLTVL.

This clonotype was picked up a small number of times. The rearrangement links TRBV2 to TRBJ2-1, with 7 bases identical to TRBD2. The germline CDR1 and CDR2 sequences are SNHLY and FYNNEI. V lost 10 bases, J lost 6 bases, and 12 bases stayed unmatched. The CDR3 contains 14 residues. CDR3 amino acids: CATESGKGVNEQFF. The CDR3 DNA sequence: TGTGCCACCGAGAGCGGGAAAGGGGTCAATGAGCAGTTCTTC.

This clonotype was counted many times. At one of its ends the junction is not consistent with the germline gene, which may arise from a read error. This CDR3 reads CASSLPGQGSETFF. CDR3 DNA sequence: TGTGCCAGTAGTCTCCCTGGACAGGGGAGTGAAACTTTCTTT. The rearrangement links TRBV19 to TRBJ1-1; 9 bases line up with TRBD1. Germline loops: CDR1 LNHDA, CDR2 SQIVND (reference sequence). CDR3 length: 14 residues.

Only a few counts were recorded for this clonotype. V and J are TRBV7-6 and TRBJ2-3; TRBD1 or TRBD2 may be the D gene (5 bases each). The V end was cut by 1 base, the J end by 4 bases, with 9 bases between. The CDR3 covers 14 residues. Germline CDR1 reads SGHVS; CDR2 reads FNYEAQ. DNA for the CDR3: TGTGCCAGCAGCTTAGTCGGGGCCGCAGATACGCAGTATTTT. This sequence encodes CASSLVGAADTQYF.

This clonotype was counted ten times or more. V gene TRBV20-1 combines with J gene TRBJ2-7; 9 bases match TRBD1. J gave up 4 bases and V 0 bases, and 7 bases lay outside the gene matches. The CDR3 covers 15 residues. Germline CDR1 is DFQATT and CDR2 is SNEGSKA (reference sequence). The CDR3 nucleotides read TGCAGTGCTAGAGACCGGGACAGGGATTATTACGAGCAGTACTTC. This encodes CSARDRDRDYYEQYF.

There are many counts of this clonotype. The chain carries TRBV20-1 and TRBJ2-1; 8 bases align to TRBD1. The V gene's germline CDR1 is DFQATT and CDR2 SNEGSKA (reference sequence). V was pared by 3 bases and J by 7 bases, with 11 bases of the junction left unmatched. The CDR3 spans 15 residues. This chain's CDR3 is CSARALTGDLNEQFF. CDR3 sequence (DNA): TGCAGTGCTAGGGCGTTGACAGGGGACTTAAATGAGCAGTTCTTC.

Ten or more counts support this clonotype. This chain uses TRBV7-9 with TRBJ2-1, with D maybe TRBD2 (5 bases). The CDR3 extends over 16 amino acids. Germline CDR1 reads SEHNR; CDR2 reads FQNEAQ (reference sequence). V gave up 5 bases and J gave up 0 bases, with 14 bases separating them. The CDR3 here is CASSPRSGSSYNEQFF. DNA of the CDR3: TGTGCCAGCAGCCCAAGAAGTGGGAGCTCCTACAATGAGCAGTTCTTC. Looking up the rest from reference TRBV7-9 and TRBJ2-1 gives the full variable domain: DTGVSQNPRHKITKRGQNVTFRCDPISEHNRLYWYRQTLGQGPEFLTYFQNEAQLEKSRLLSDRFSAERPKGSFSTLEIQRTEQGDSAMYLCASSPRSGSSYNEQFFGPGTRLTVL.

This clonotype was counted ten times or more. The rearrangement joins TRBV6-2 or TRBV6-3 to TRBJ2-7; tentative D call: TRBD2 (5 bases). The CDR3 length is 13 residues. Germline V lookup: CDR1 MNHEY, CDR2 SVGEGT. The V end was cut by 10 bases, the J end by 0 bases, with 13 bases between. The CDR3 loop reads CAIGPAVSYEQYF. CDR3 nucleotide sequence: TGTGCCATCGGGCCAGCGGTCTCCTACGAGCAGTACTTC.

This clonotype was detected many times. The genes are TRBV6-1 and TRBJ1-2, with D uncertain. Germline CDR1 and CDR2: MNHNS and SASEGT. The CDR3 runs 12 residues. With 3 bases removed from V and 8 bases from J, the gap between germline ends came to 10 bases. CDR3 amino acids: CASSESAVGYTF. CDR3 coding DNA: TGTGCCAGCAGTGAGTCGGCCGTAGGCTACACCTTC.

This clonotype was recorded many times. CDR3 bases: TGTGCCAGTAGTATTGGGAACACTGAAGCTTTCTTT. This codes for CASSIGNTEAFF. J is TRBJ1-1 and V is TRBV19; D is ambiguous. Germline V CDR1 and CDR2: LNHDA, SQIVND (reference sequence). Trimming stripped 3 bases from V and 1 base from J, with 3 bases between. The CDR3 consists of 12 residues.

The sample holds many counts of this clonotype. The chain is built from TRBV10-3 and TRBJ1-1, with D unresolved. Deletions cut 0 bases from V and 6 bases from J, with 17 bases between. The germline V gene encodes CDR1 ENHRY and CDR2 SYGVKD. The CDR3 has 16 residues. In DNA form, the CDR3 reads TGTGCCATCAGTGAGTCGAATCCCAGAGTCGCCGCTGAAGCTTTCTTT. Residues: CAISESNPRVAAEAFF.

This clonotype was detected many times. This chain uses TRBV9 with TRBJ1-2; D is uncertain. This CDR3 is 13 amino acids long. Per germline, CDR1 SGDLS and CDR2 YYNGEE. V lost 3 bases to trimming and J lost 8 bases, with 14 bases between them. The CDR3 loop reads CASSGGISRGYTF. The CDR3 DNA follows: TGTGCCAGCAGCGGGGGAATAAGCCGGGGCTACACCTTC.

The table lists this clonotype with a few counts. The chain joins TRBV2 to TRBJ2-7; weak D call: TRBD1 (6 bases). The germline CDR1 and CDR2 sequences are SNHLY and FYNNEI. This CDR3 has 15 residues. Trimming took off 7 bases at V and 0 bases at J, with 16 bases between the two ends. CDR3 DNA: TGTGCCAGCACCAAGGCGCAGACAGGCTCCTACGAGCAGTACTTC. As protein: CASTKAQTGSYEQYF.

This clonotype has ten or more counts. The chain joins TRBV5-1 to TRBJ2-1, with D hard to call. CDR1 is SGHRS, CDR2 YFSETQ, per germline. V gave up 0 bases and J gave up 9 bases, with 16 bases separating them. The CDR3 covers 15 residues. CDR3 loop: CASSLEQTYDAEQFF. The CDR3 nucleotides are TGCGCCAGCAGCTTGGAGCAGACATACGACGCTGAGCAGTTCTTC. The variable domain in full, completed from reference TRBV5-1 and TRBJ2-1, reads KAGVTQTPRYLIKTRGQQVTLSCSPISGHRSVSWYQQTPGQGLQFLFEYFSETQRNKGNFPGRFSGRQFSNSRSEMNVSTLELGDSALYLCASSLEQTYDAEQFFGPGTRLTVL.